This T cell receptor (beta chain) is from a study of cytomegalovirus exposure and HLA in healthy donors. The PCR made use of 60 Vbeta and 13 Jbeta primers. Original analysis: A later analysis tallied 80 million to 100 million unique TCR beta chains, 9.5 million to 14 million of them shared. The data were produced by immunoSEQ multiplex PCR, yet TCRdb's version contains in-frame clones alone and is incomplete. The V and J calls and clone size were taken over from that table, and D and trimming were inferred from the DNA. The sample contains about 110,000 clones, approximately 80% of which appear only once. Deletions cut 4 bases from V and 6 bases from J, with 7 bases between. Germline V gene data show CDR1 as SEHNR and CDR2 as FQNEAQ (reference sequence). The CDR3 consists of 11 residues. Healthy bone marrow donors made up the donor group.

This TCR was recovered from a woman in her 30s in good health and CMV-seronegative. The chain couples TRBV7-9 to TRBJ2-7; D is undetermined. The specimen sequenced was PBMCs. CDR3 nucleotide sequence: TGTGCCAGCAGCTCGTTCGGCGAGCAGTACTTC. Protein product: CASSSFGEQYF.